This is a list of T cell receptor beta chains from one sample in a study of blood T cell repertoires in COVID-19. Method: immunoSEQ multiplex PCR; TCRdb's copy keeps in-frame clones and lacks some. Of 340,000 or so clones listed, just over 85% are singletons. The source material was PBMCs or T cells enriched from blood (not recorded which). All receptors derive from a woman aged 40 to 49 with acute COVID-19. The conserved cysteine and the conserved F or W are not part of the CDR3 here. A D gene is named only where the DNA matches it firmly.

cdr3_aa | d_call | v_call
ASSLGGQGSYEQY | TRBD1 | TRBV5-4
ASRPQTYSNQPQH | . | TRBV27
ASSPTGGVLNSPLH | TRBD1 | TRBV7-2
ASSPFGPGKTLLSNQPQH | . | TRBV19
ASSTDGGNQPQH | . | TRBV19
ASSLFARQGSNTEAF | TRBD1 | TRBV7-2
ASSPGQGRIANYGYT | TRBD1 | TRBV19
ASSPSGGSSYEQY | TRBD2 | TRBV3-1/TRBV3-2
ASSLDSGASYEQY | . | TRBV28
ASSRAGSSSTDTQY | . | TRBV7-3
ASSPSGVSSYEQY | TRBD2 | TRBV18
ASPQRGTYNEQF | TRBD2 | TRBV3-1/TRBV3-2
ATSRGLTSYNEQF | . | TRBV15
ASREVGQGYNEQF | TRBD1 | TRBV19
ASSQGVGLAGGNYNEQF | TRBD2 | TRBV4-2
ASSSGGSASTDTQY | TRBD2 | TRBV5-1
ASSSRGTGPYNSPLH | TRBD1 | TRBV7-9
ASQDAGSGNTIY | . | TRBV10-2
ASSLQGPSAGELF | . | TRBV5-1
ASSFSRTRTNYEQY | . | TRBV28
ASSPRDRDNSPLH | TRBD1 | TRBV4-2
ASSRDRDKYGYT | TRBD1 | TRBV9
ASSLRDSDEKLF | TRBD1 | TRBV7-9
ASSFFSVGGTSYEQY | TRBD2 | TRBV27
ASSLTGTVKETQY | TRBD1 | TRBV7-7
ASSLGSSLDEQF | . | TRBV28
ASTRRVGEGNEQF | TRBD2 | TRBV6-5